This TCR beta chain is from a study of vaccination and CD4 T cells after COVID-19. Sequenced with the Oncomine TCR Beta short-read assay was DNA taken from cultured CD4+ T cells. TCRdb analysed the PCR reads with MiXCR anew, one entry per CDR3 protein. The data show approximately 12,000 distinct CDR3 sequences, 20% seen once. Treatment described: roughly 11-day PBMC culture with coronavirus spike peptide pools or control peptides (ViraFEST assay). Peptide pool stimulation in ViraFEST expanded antigen-specific T cells, whose TCRs were then sequenced. Germline CDR1 SGHRS, CDR2 YFSETQ. There are 13 residues in the CDR3. The V segment lost 5 bases and the J segment 0 bases; nucleotides outside the gene matches: 1. Details on this clonotype: Its antigen is not known.

This chain connects TRBV5-1 to TRBJ2-7, with TRBD1 identical over 8 bases. The clonotype was recovered from a human donor who received a COVID-19 vaccine. This material consisted of CD4+ T cells from blood, cultured in vitro, taken before SARS-CoV-2 vaccination. The CDR3: CASRQGDSYEQYF. The CDR3 DNA follows: TGCGCCAGCAGACAGGGGGACTCCTACGAGCAGTACTTC. Full variable domain (missing parts from reference TRBV5-1 and TRBJ2-7): KAGVTQTPRYLIKTRGQQVTLSCSPISGHRSVSWYQQTPGQGLQFLFEYFSETQRNKGNFPGRFSGRQFSNSRSEMNVSTLELGDSALYLCASRQGDSYEQYFGPGTRLTVT.